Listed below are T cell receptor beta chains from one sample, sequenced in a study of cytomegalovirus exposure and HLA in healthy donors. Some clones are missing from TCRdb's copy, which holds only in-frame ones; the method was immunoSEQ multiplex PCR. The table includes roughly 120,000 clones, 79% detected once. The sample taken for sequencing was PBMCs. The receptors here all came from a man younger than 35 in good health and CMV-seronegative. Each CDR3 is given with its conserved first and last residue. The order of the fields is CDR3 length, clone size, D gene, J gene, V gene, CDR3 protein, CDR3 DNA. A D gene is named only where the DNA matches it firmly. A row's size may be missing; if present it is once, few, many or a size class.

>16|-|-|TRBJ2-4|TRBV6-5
CASSYSPGLTQNIQYF
TGTGCCAGCAGTTACAGTCCGGGGTTAACGCAAAACATTCAGTACTTC
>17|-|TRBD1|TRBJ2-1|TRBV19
CASSIPAGTGHNNEQFF
TGTGCCAGTAGTATACCAGCCGGGACAGGGCATAACAATGAGCAGTTCTTC
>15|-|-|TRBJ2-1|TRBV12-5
CASGSWREGNNEQFF
TGTGCTAGTGGTTCTTGGAGGGAAGGGAACAATGAGCAGTTCTTC
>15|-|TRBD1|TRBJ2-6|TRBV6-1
CASRTGGAGANVLTF
TGTGCCAGCAGGACAGGGGGCGCTGGGGCCAACGTCCTGACTTTC
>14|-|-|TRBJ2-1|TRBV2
CASSVNTRYNEQFF
TGTGCCAGCAGTGTGAATACTAGATACAATGAGCAGTTCTTC
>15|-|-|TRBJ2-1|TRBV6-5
CASNPGGASITEQFF
TGTGCCAGCAACCCCGGTGGGGCAAGCATCACTGAGCAGTTCTTC
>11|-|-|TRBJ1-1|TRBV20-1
CSATGNTEAFF
TGCAGTGCTACGGGGAACACTGAAGCTTTCTTT
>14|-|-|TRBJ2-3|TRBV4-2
CASSQDSARDTQYF
TGTGCCAGCAGCCAAGATTCGGCCAGGGATACGCAGTATTTT
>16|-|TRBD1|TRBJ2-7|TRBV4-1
CASSQRWTGGLDEQYF
TGCGCCAGCAGCCAAAGGTGGACAGGGGGCTTGGACGAGCAGTACTTC
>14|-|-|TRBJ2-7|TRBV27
CASSLNTGSYEQYF
TGTGCCAGCAGTCTAAATACAGGGTCCTACGAGCAGTACTTC
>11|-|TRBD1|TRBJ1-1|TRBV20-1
CSAKQGADAFF
TGCAGTGCTAAACAGGGGGCGGACGCTTTCTTT
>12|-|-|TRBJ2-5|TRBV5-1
CASSLSRETQYF
TGCGCCAGCAGCTTGAGCCGGGAGACCCAGTACTTC
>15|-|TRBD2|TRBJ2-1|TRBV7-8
CASSLREGRPNEQFF
TGTGCCAGCAGCTTACGGGAGGGGAGGCCTAATGAGCAGTTCTTC
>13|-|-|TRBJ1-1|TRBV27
CASISTGSSEAFF
TGTGCCAGCATCTCTACCGGGTCTTCTGAAGCTTTCTTT
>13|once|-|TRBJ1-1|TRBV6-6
CASSGATGGEAFF
TGTGCCAGCAGTGGCGCAACAGGCGGTGAAGCTTTCTTT
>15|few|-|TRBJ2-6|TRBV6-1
CASSSYSSGANVLTF
TGTGCCAGCAGTTCGTACTCGTCTGGGGCCAACGTCCTGACTTTC
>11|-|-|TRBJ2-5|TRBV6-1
CASSYQETQYF
TGTGCCAGCAGTTATCAAGAGACCCAGTACTTC
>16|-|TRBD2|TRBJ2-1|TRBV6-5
CASSYSQLAGGREQFF
TGTGCCAGCAGTTACTCGCAACTAGCGGGAGGACGAGAGCAGTTCTTC
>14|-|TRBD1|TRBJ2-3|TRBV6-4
CASSRTGSADTQYF
TGTGCCAGCAGCCGGACAGGGAGCGCAGATACGCAGTATTTT
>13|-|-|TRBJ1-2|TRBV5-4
CASSVGASYGYTF
TGTGCCAGCAGCGTTGGGGCCTCCTATGGCTACACCTTC
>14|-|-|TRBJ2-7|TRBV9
CASSLSQSSYEQYF
TGTGCCAGCAGCCTATCACAGAGCTCCTACGAGCAGTACTTC
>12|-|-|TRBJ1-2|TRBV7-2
CASNSGVGSFSF
TGTGCCAGCAACTCCGGGGTCGGCAGCTTTTCCTTC
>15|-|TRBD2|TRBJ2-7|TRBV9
CASSGRLAGAYEQYF
TGTGCCAGCAGCGGACGACTAGCGGGAGCCTACGAGCAGTACTTC
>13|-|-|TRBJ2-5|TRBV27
CASSLWRQETQYF
TGTGCCAGCAGTTTGTGGAGACAAGAGACCCAGTACTTC
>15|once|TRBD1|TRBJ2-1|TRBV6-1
CASRVDTGVPNEQFF
TGTGCCAGCAGGGTAGATACAGGGGTTCCAAATGAGCAGTTCTTC
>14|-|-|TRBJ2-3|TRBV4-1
CASSQSTLSDTQYF
TGCGCCAGCAGCCAATCTACCCTCTCCGATACGCAGTATTTT
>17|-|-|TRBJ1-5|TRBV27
CASSPWGRQNSNQPQHF
TGTGCCAGCAGTCCTTGGGGGCGGCAGAACAGCAATCAGCCCCAGCATTTT
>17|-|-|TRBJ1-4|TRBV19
CASSILLSLATNEKLFF
TGTGCCAGTAGTATCCTTCTTTCTCTAGCGACTAATGAAAAACTGTTTTTT
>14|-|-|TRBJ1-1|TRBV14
CASSPGAFYAGAFF
TGTGCCAGCAGCCCTGGGGCCTTCTACGCAGGAGCTTTCTTT
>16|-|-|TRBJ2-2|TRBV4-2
CASSQDGPANTGELFF
TGTGCCAGCAGCCAAGATGGGCCCGCGAACACCGGGGAGCTGTTTTTT
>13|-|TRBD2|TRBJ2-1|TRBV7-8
CASSFSGSYEQFF
TGTGCCAGCAGCTTCAGCGGGAGCTATGAGCAGTTCTTC
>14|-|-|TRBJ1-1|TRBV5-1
CASSLDRPNTEAFF
TGCGCCAGCAGCTTGGACAGACCGAACACTGAAGCTTTCTTT
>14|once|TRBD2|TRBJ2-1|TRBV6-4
CASSDIAGRDEQFF
TGTGCCAGCAGTGATATAGCGGGTCGGGATGAGCAGTTCTTC
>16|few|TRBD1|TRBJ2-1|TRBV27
CASSLWSGGANDEQFF
TGTGCCAGCAGTTTATGGTCAGGGGGCGCGAACGATGAGCAGTTCTTC
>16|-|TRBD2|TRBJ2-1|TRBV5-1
CASSPGGGNTYNEQFF
TGCGCCAGCAGTCCCGGCGGGGGAAACACGTACAATGAGCAGTTCTTC
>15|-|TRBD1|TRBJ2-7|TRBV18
CASSASRGTPYEQYF
TGTGCCAGCTCAGCGTCCAGGGGGACCCCCTACGAGCAGTACTTC
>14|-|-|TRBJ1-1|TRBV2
CASDYLVRNTEAFF
TGTGCCAGCGATTACCTTGTCAGGAACACTGAAGCTTTCTTT
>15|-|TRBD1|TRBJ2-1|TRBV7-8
CASSLEGQPQNEQFF
TGTGCCAGCAGCTTAGAGGGACAGCCCCAGAATGAGCAGTTCTTC
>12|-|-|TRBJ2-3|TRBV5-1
CASSLEDRRQYF
TGCGCCAGCAGCTTGGAAGACAGGCGGCAGTATTTT
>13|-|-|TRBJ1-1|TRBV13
CASSLGRIGEAFF
TGTGCCAGCAGCCTAGGGAGAATCGGTGAAGCTTTCTTT
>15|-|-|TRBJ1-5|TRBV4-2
CASSQDSFSGQPQHF
TGTGCCAGCAGCCAAGATTCCTTTAGCGGACAGCCCCAGCATTTT
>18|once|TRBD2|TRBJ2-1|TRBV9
CASSVASGTFSSYNEQFF
TGTGCCAGCAGCGTAGCTAGCGGAACCTTCTCATCCTACAATGAGCAGTTCTTC
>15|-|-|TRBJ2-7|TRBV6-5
CASSYSFVNSYEQYF
TGTGCCAGCAGTTACTCGTTCGTAAACTCCTACGAGCAGTACTTC
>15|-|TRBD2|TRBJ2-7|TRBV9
CASSVHGAGGYEQYF
TGTGCCAGCAGCGTACACGGAGCGGGAGGATACGAGCAGTACTTC
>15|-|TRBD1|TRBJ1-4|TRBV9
CASSGTGGSNEKLFF
TGTGCCAGCAGCGGCACAGGGGGTAGTAATGAAAAACTGTTTTTT